The 16 T cell receptor beta chains below come from one sample, sequenced in a study of metastatic and nonmetastatic thyroid tumors. TCRdb re-called clones from the PCR reads using MiXCR. The sample lists tens of thousands of clones, about 29% seen once, with about 7.2% in the top ten. No treatment had been given to any patient before thyroid surgery. Material for sequencing was blood. The receptors here all came from a female donor with papillary thyroid cancer or a benign thyroid nodule (not recorded which). Some clones in this sample may be carry-over from other donors' samples.

This clone has a single count. The V gene is TRBV11-2, the J gene TRBJ2-1, with a weak D call TRBD2 (6 bases). Germline CDR1 and CDR2: SGHAT and FQNNGV. V was clipped by 0 bases and J by 12 bases, with 12 bases between them. The CDR3 is 13 residues long. This chain's CDR3 is CASSLEIQGGQFF. CDR3 coding DNA: TGTGCCAGCAGCTTAGAAATTCAGGGAGGGCAGTTCTTC.

The chain is built from TRBV9 and TRBJ2-7; 14 positions match TRBD2. V dropped 3 bases and J dropped 7; count of bases not matched to a gene: 9. The CDR3 is 16 amino acids. CDR1 is SGDLS and CDR2 is YYNGEE in the germline V gene. As DNA, the CDR3 is TGTGCCAGCAGCGCTTGGACTAGCGGGAGGTCAGGGGAGCAGTACTTC. Translating gives CASSAWTSGRSGEQYF.

The table lists this clone with many counts. V usage is TRBV19 and J usage is TRBJ1-6; 9 positions agree with TRBD1. V dropped 9 bases and J dropped 6; count of bases not matched to a gene: 6. CDR1 and CDR2 (germline): LNHDA, SQIVND (reference sequence). The CDR3 is made up of 14 amino acids. The CDR3 protein is CASAGQGINSPLHF. CDR3 nucleotides: TGTGCCAGCGCCGGACAGGGGATTAATTCACCCCTCCACTTT.

This clone was seen many times. At one boundary the junction diverges from the germline segment, which might be a read error. Other DNA sequences within the sample encode an identical CDR3. This chain links TRBV25-1 with TRBJ2-7, with D possibly TRBD2 on 7 matching bases. There are 14 residues in the CDR3. Germline CDR1 MGHDK, CDR2 SYGVNS. This chain's CDR3 is CASGGGSRSYEQYF. The CDR3 bases are TGTGCCTCCGGGGGCGGGAGCCGCTCCTACGAACAGTACTTC.

Concerning this clone itself: At one of its ends the junction is not consistent with the germline gene, which may arise from a read error. The V and J genes are TRBV24-1 and TRBJ1-1; D may be TRBD1 (6 bases). Looked up from germline, CDR1 is KGHDR and CDR2 is SFDVKD. This CDR3 contains 16 residues. In nucleotides, the CDR3 is TGTGCCACCAGTGATGCCAACCAGGGGTCGGGAACTGAAGCTCTCTTT. As protein: CATSDANQGSGTEALF.

With regard to this clone: Here the CDR3 omits its conserved ending phenylalanine or tryptophan, so a read error is the likely source. Because the CDR3's place on the DNA is in doubt, the DNA is left out and the CDR3 is given as listed by TCRdb. This chain joins TRBV6-1 and TRBJ2-7; TRBD2, as called in the table, went unchecked against the DNA. Inclusive of both ends, the CDR3 amounts to 17 amino acids. Germline-derived CDR1 and CDR2 are MNHNS and SASEGT. The CDR3 loop is CASSEVLAHRRGYEHSL.

V is TRBV6-2 or TRBV6-3 and J is TRBJ1-6; no definite D call. The length of the CDR3 is 15 residues. Germline CDR1 and CDR2: MNHEY and SVGEGT. V gave up 6 bases and J gave up 7 bases, with 16 bases separating them. Here the CDR3 reads CASRQTGKTNSPLHF. CDR3 DNA: TGTGCCAGCAGACAGACCGGGAAAACCAATTCACCCCTCCACTTT.

This clone appeared many times. Since a much larger clone is just one base distant, this may be a read error. The chain carries TRBV6-1 and TRBJ2-1; TRBD2 is a possible D gene (7 bases). V lost 4 bases and J 3 bases, leaving 13 bases between the germline ends. The CDR3 covers 15 residues. Germline CDR1 MNHNS, CDR2 SASEGT. CDR3 region: CASSGRGGDYNEQFF. The CDR3 nucleotides read TGTGCCAGCAGTGGAAGGGGGGGGGACTACAATGAGCAGTTCTTC.

Ten or more counts support this clone. The chain couples TRBV15 to TRBJ2-7; D is perhaps TRBD2 (6 bases). V was cut by 1 base and J by 4 bases, with 14 bases left in between. There are 15 residues in the CDR3. Germline V gene data show CDR1 as LNHNV and CDR2 as YYDKDF (reference sequence). The CDR3 protein is CATSRGVDYAYEQYF. For the CDR3, the DNA is TGTGCCACCAGCAGAGGAGTGGACTACGCGTACGAGCAGTACTTC.

In its sample, this clone ranks as medium-sized. The rearrangement links TRBV11-2 to TRBJ1-2; D is ambiguous. The CDR3 contains 14 residues. The V gene's germline CDR1 is SGHAT and CDR2 FQNNGV. Trimming took 2 bases from V and 2 from J, leaving 9 bases between them. In DNA form, the CDR3 reads TGTGCCAGCAGCTTACGGACCGGAAACTATGGCTACACCTTC. Translation gives CASSLRTGNYGYTF.

In regard to this clone: The junction departs from germline at one end; a sequencing error may be responsible. The CDR3 protein is CAISLDTDEQYF. The CDR3 DNA reads as TGTGCCATCAGCTTAGACACTGACGAGCAGTACTTC. The V and J genes are TRBV7-2 and TRBJ2-7; unclear D gene. Germline V CDR1 and CDR2: SGHTA, FQGNSA. The CDR3 extends over 12 amino acids.

The sample holds many counts of this clone. A much larger clone sits a single nucleotide away, making a read error possible. Within the sample, other DNA sequences also encode this same CDR3. V gene TRBV6-6 combines with J gene TRBJ2-1; D is tentatively TRBD1 or TRBD2 (6 bases each). The CDR3 loop spans 14 amino acids. CDR1 and CDR2 from the germline V gene are MNHNY and SVGAGI (reference sequence). Trimming left V 2 bases short and J 3 bases short, with 8 bases between. CDR3 DNA: TGTGCCAGCAGTTACGAGGGGGGCTACAATGAGCAGTTCTTC. Translated, it gives CASSYEGGYNEQFF.

By proportion, this clone is medium-sized. The V and J genes are TRBV2 and TRBJ2-7; D may match TRBD1 or TRBD2 (5 bases each). The V gene's germline CDR1 is SNHLY and CDR2 FYNNEI. V lost 4 bases, J lost 5 bases, and 18 bases lay in between. This CDR3 is 15 amino acids long. The CDR3 nucleotides read TGTGCCAGCAGTGTTCCGGGACCCCCTTACGACGAGCAGTACTTC. Its translation: CASSVPGPPYDEQYF.

This clone showed up many times. The chain employs TRBV20-1 and TRBJ1-4; possibly TRBD1 for D (5 bases). Germline V gene lookup returns CDR1 DFQATT and CDR2 SNEGSKA (reference sequence). Trimming cost V 2 bases and J 13 bases, with 20 bases left between them. The CDR3 totals 14 residues. The CDR3 DNA sequence: TGCAGTGCTAGACCAATTACCGGAATTGGGGCACTGTTTTTT. Protein: CSARPITGIGALFF.

The rearrangement links TRBV6-2 or TRBV6-3 to TRBJ2-2; the D gene is possibly TRBD2 (6 bases). This CDR3 is 13 amino acids long. CDR1 MNHEY and CDR2 SVGEGT come from the germline V gene. V lost 9 bases, J lost 7 bases, and 15 bases lay in between. The CDR3 DNA sequence: TGTGCCAGTACCACGGTGGGGGGCGGGGAGCTGTTTTTT. The encoded protein is CASTTVGGGELFF.

This clone was seen at least ten times. The rearrangement joins TRBV2 to TRBJ2-3; TRBD1 might be the D (7 bases). Germline CDR1 reads SNHLY; CDR2 reads FYNNEI. This CDR3 region has 17 residues. V lost 1 base to trimming and J lost 4 bases, with 18 bases between them. The CDR3 sequence is CASSEGGGGTPPDTQYF. The CDR3 DNA reads TGTGCCAGCAGTGAAGGAGGGGGCGGGACCCCCCCAGATACGCAGTATTTT.